The 5 T cell receptor beta chains given below trace back to one sample, sequenced in a study of shared clonotypes between healthy human individuals. Repertoires were generated with immunoSEQ multiplex PCR, while TCRdb's copy carries only in-frame clones and drops some. Among over 400,000 clones listed, roughly 80% were seen once. Material for sequencing was PBMCs. All receptors derive from a middle-aged woman in good health. Some clones in this sample may be carry-over from other donors' samples.

This clone is a singleton in its sample. A far larger clone is a single base away, which makes a read error likely. Other DNA sequences within the sample encode an identical CDR3. The chain uses TRBV2 and TRBJ1-5, with D tentatively TRBD1 (6 bases). Germline CDR1 reads SNHLY; CDR2 reads FYNNEI. CDR3 length: 16 amino acids. The CDR3 is CASSDDGGYSNQPQHF. CDR3 nucleotide sequence: TGTGCCAGCAGTGATGATGGGGGCTATAGCAATCAGCCCCAGCACTTT. The variable domain in full, completed from reference TRBV2 and TRBJ1-5, reads EPEVTQTPSHQVTQMGQEVILRCVPISNHLYFYWYRQILGQKVEFLVSFYNNEISEKSEIFDDQFSVERPDGSNFTLKIRSTKLEDSAMYFCASSDDGGYSNQPQHFGDGTRLSIL.

To note about this clone: This sequence is one base from a far larger clone and is likely a read error. Other DNA sequences in the same sample also yield this CDR3. The chain is built from TRBV12-5 and TRBJ1-1; D is perhaps TRBD1 (5 bases). Germline loops: CDR1 LGHNT, CDR2 FRNRAP. The CDR3 is 12 amino acids. The CDR3 nucleotides are TGTGCTAGTGGCTACGACAGATCTGAGGCTTTCTTT. Translation: CASGYDRSEAFF.

The chain uses TRBV12-5 and TRBJ1-1; D perhaps matches TRBD1 (5 bases). Germline CDR1 reads LGHNT; CDR2 reads FRNRAP. Trimming took off 5 bases at V and 5 bases at J, with 12 bases between the two ends. The CDR3 length is 13 residues. CDR3 bases: TGTGCTAGTGGTCGAACAGGAGGAACTGAAGCTTTCTTT. Its protein is CASGRTGGTEAFF.

The chain couples TRBV28 to TRBJ2-7; D is uncertain. Germline V gene sequence: CDR1 MDHEN, CDR2 SYDVKM. The CDR3 totals 16 residues. V gave up 7 bases and J gave up 2 bases, with 21 bases separating them. CDR3 amino acids: CASISPLEQEPYEQYF. The CDR3 bases are TGTGCCAGCATCTCCCCCCTGGAGCAGGAACCCTACGAGCAGTACTTC.

Notes on this clone: This sample also contains other DNA sequences that code for the same CDR3. The V call is TRBV2, the J call TRBJ2-7; D is uncertain. This CDR3 spans 12 amino acids. Germline lookup yields CDR1 SNHLY and CDR2 FYNNEI. V was clipped by 9 bases and J by 0 bases, with 9 bases between them. The CDR3 coding sequence is TGTGCCAGTACCCCAAGCTCCTACGAGCAGTACTTC. Its protein is CASTPSSYEQYF.